This TCR beta chain was found in a study of T cell responses to AZD1222 COVID-19 vaccine. The overall study: Second-dose recipients at about 4 or about 12 weeks were treated as one pooled group. Points from the study as a whole: Spike as a whole was targeted by vaccine-associated CD4 TCRs, dominant at 160-218 and 743-854. Two AZD1222 doses significantly raised spike-specific TCR breadth and depth over controls.

For this clone: Its antigen is undetermined.

The protocol was immunoSEQ multiplex PCR, while the TCRdb copy is restricted to in-frame clones and leaves out a portion. Seen here are around 100,000 clones, about 80% observed once, and the top ten hold about 9.5%. The clonotype was recovered from an adult in good health. The sample here was peripheral blood, taken on day 0 of AZD1222 vaccination.

The CDR3 nucleotides read TGTGCCAGCAGCGTAGCTAGCGGGGGGGCCTACGAGCAGTACTTC. Amino acids: CASSVASGGAYEQYF. The chain recombines TRBV9 with TRBJ2-7; TRBD2 matches 12 bases. The V gene end was trimmed by 0 bases and the J gene end by 2 bases; junction bases not matched to a gene: 0. The V gene's germline CDR1 is SGDLS and CDR2 YYNGEE. The CDR3 loop spans 15 amino acids.